The following is a T cell receptor beta chain sequence with its context. Its antigen is undetermined. The data are from a study of T cell repertoires in cytomegalovirus infection. Study-wide background: Recently identified HLA-C-restricted CMV epitopes and well-studied HLA-B-restricted CMV epitopes were used by the study.

Trimming removed 5 bases from V and 6 bases from J, with 7 bases in between. The germline V gene has CDR1 SEHNR and CDR2 FQNEAQ (reference sequence). The CDR3 is 11 residues long. TCRdb called the reads again in MiXCR, with one record for every CDR3 protein. The table records 800,000 to 950,000 distinct CDR3 sequences, 30% to 35% of them present only once. Study-level points and caveats: There were carriers of CMV plus the relevant HLA, and cumulative public TCR beta family frequency identified them.

The specimen comprised cultured CD8+ T cells from PBMCs, sampled from culture after CMV antigen stimulation. V usage is TRBV7-9 and J usage is TRBJ1-1; the D is unclear. The source is a human donor in good health (CMV status not recorded). Some clones in this sample may be carry-over from other donors' samples. The DNA of the CDR3 is TGTGCCAGCAGCCCCCGGGCTGAAGCTTTCTTT. Translating gives CASSPRAEAFF.